This T cell receptor (beta chain) was retrieved from a study of radiation and T cells in renal cell carcinoma (dated by TCRdb to about 2020). About the full investigation: Samples were obtained from a clinical trial, in which 15 Gy stereotactic body radiation therapy was delivered to primary renal cell carcinomas and nephrectomy was performed 4 weeks later. TCR beta sequencing covered around 50 samples in total, comprising 25 or so tumors and around 27 peripheral blood samples. Across all 55 or so samples, around 4,000,000 unique CDR3 nucleotide sequences, encoding 2,658,974 unique CDR3 amino acid sequences, were identified.

The investigation overall reported the following: In blood, the top tumor clonotypes increased from baseline to 2 weeks after radiation and then shrank by 4 weeks, which suggests a temporary expansion of tumor-resident clones. Dynamics of the blood repertoire were not tracked past 4 weeks after treatment. With a single-armed trial design, the study had no way to address how radiation dose or scheduling affects the TCR repertoire. Because no pretreatment tumor biopsies were available, whether clonotypes were present in the tumor at baseline could not be determined.

Taken with the paper, the label for time point translates to: baseline pretreatment blood. The sample's treatment or condition label, in plain terms: 15 Gy SBRT to primary tumor, nephrectomy 4 weeks later. To follow tumor-enriched clonotypes, serial peripheral blood was collected from radiation-treated patients at baseline and at 2 weeks and 4 weeks after SBRT. Renal cell carcinoma with clear cell pathology was present in all patients. Genomic DNA for TCR sequencing was prepared using the QIAamp DNA Blood Mini Kit (Qiagen). The analyses included only samples that passed all quality control checks. Comments on this clone: The antigen it recognizes is unknown. No base qualities exist here, and no much larger clone lies one base off it.

Following the manufacturer's recommendations, the immunoSEQ kit was used to generate TCR beta libraries from genomic DNA. To prepare libraries, a first multiplex PCR with proprietary primers was run, followed by a second PCR that added unique barcodes, and a bead cleanup was done after each round. A kit-provided positive control reaction and a negative control reaction were included in every sample batch. The final libraries were assessed on an Agilent 4200 TapeStation D1000 ScreenTape, pooled by volume, and quantified by qPCR. Sequencing ran on an Illumina NextSeq500 with a MidOutput 150-cycle cartridge, using 156 Read1 and 15 Index1 cycles with kit custom primers. The pooled library was loaded at 0.75 to 1 pM, with a roughly 18% PhiX control spiked in. The study's own analysis went as follows. Vendor-processed data were analyzed in R, and a clonotype was defined as all T cells sharing the same CDR3 nucleotide sequence. For clone abundance analyses, frequencies were normalized to the 10,000 most abundant clones in each sample. Public T cell clones, which averaged fewer than five per sample, were removed prior to analysis. Tumor-enriched and baseline blood-enriched clonotypes were defined by at least a 32-fold difference in abundance between compartments. A beta-binomial differential abundance model was used to identify clonotypes that were expanded or contracted between blood time points. Tumor-blood repertoire similarity was measured with the Baroni-Urbani and Buser coefficient, and group comparisons used two-tailed Wilcoxon tests in R. Sourced from immuneACCESS, this table was stored by TCRdb with only in-frame sequences that have V and J called. A share of the clones is absent; for the studies checked, an unresolved V gene accounts for under half, and the remainder has no known explanation. That table gives V, J and clone size, and the DNA gave D and trimming. The sample table contains about 140,000 clones; only one count was recorded for roughly 85% of them. The ten largest clones capture around 21% of the sample.

The CDR3 goes from the cysteine to the phenylalanine over 13 residues. This entry keeps only the CDR3 DNA: 39 bases, framed from base 1. The germline V gene provides CDR1 KGHSH and CDR2 LQKENI. V and J are truncated by 3 bases and 7 bases respectively, leaving an intervening sequence of 10 bases. The receptor chain draws on TRBV18 and TRBJ2-1; perhaps TRBD2 is the D gene, with 5 bases matching. This specimen consisted of blood, obtained from a patient whose treatment included radiotherapy and nephrectomy. The TCR originated in a woman in her forties or fifties with renal cell carcinoma. The CDR3: CASSPPSGNEQFF. The sequenced DNA: TGTGCCAGCTCACCCCCCTCGGGAAATGAGCAGTTCTTC.